This TCR beta chain stems from a study of Graves' ophthalmopathy and Graves' hyperthyroidism. Amplification of TCR beta CDR3 regions used RNA transcripts. HTBI-primed first-round RT-PCR preceded second-round multiplex PCR. TCRdb analysed the multiplex PCR reads with MiXCR anew, one entry per CDR3 protein. The sample includes over a million distinct CDR3 sequences, 35% to 40% of them seen just once. The ends were cut back, 1 base at V and 4 bases at J, with 10 bases in the middle. Germline CDR1 SEHNR, CDR2 FQNEAQ (reference sequence). The CDR3 sequence is 14 residues long. As concerns this clonotype: A much larger clone lies a single base off, so this may be a read error. The conserved final phenylalanine or tryptophan is absent from the CDR3, which likely points to a read error.

The specimen was peripheral blood or thyroid tissue (not recorded which). The sequence was obtained from an adult man with Graves' hyperthyroidism. The V gene is TRBV7-9, the J gene TRBJ1-2; TRBD1 is a possible D gene (6 bases). DNA for the CDR3: TGTGCCAGCAGCTTAGGGCAGGGGCCCTATGGCTACACCCTC. It yields the protein CASSLGQGPYGYTL.